This is a list of T cell receptor beta chains from one sample in a study of blood T cell repertoires in COVID-19. The assay was immunoSEQ multiplex PCR, and TCRdb's table has in-frame clones only and misses some. The sample lists around 250,000 clones, about 83% occurring once. The sample was peripheral blood. These receptors were collected from a man older than 75 with acute or convalescent COVID-19. Each CDR3 is given with its conserved first and last residue. Each record gives: V gene, D gene, J gene, clone size, CDR3 length, CDR3 protein. The D gene is left open where the match is weak. Not all rows give a size; the values are once, few, many and, for expanded clones, a class.

v_gene: TRBV5-4
d_gene: TRBD1
j_gene: TRBJ1-3
abundance: .
len: 16
CDR3aa: CASSVGQDFSGNTIYF

v_gene: TRBV10-3
d_gene: .
j_gene: TRBJ1-2
abundance: once
len: 12
CDR3aa: CATEDSNYGYTF

v_gene: TRBV6-6
d_gene: TRBD1
j_gene: TRBJ1-2
abundance: .
len: 13
CDR3aa: CASSYDRARGYTF

v_gene: TRBV18
d_gene: TRBD1
j_gene: TRBJ2-7
abundance: .
len: 14
CDR3aa: CASSPGQGSYEQYF

v_gene: TRBV5-1
d_gene: TRBD1
j_gene: TRBJ1-6
abundance: .
len: 15
CDR3aa: CASSLAQGEGAVLHF

v_gene: TRBV19
d_gene: .
j_gene: TRBJ2-1
abundance: .
len: 15
CDR3aa: CASRITRHNHNEQFF

v_gene: TRBV18
d_gene: TRBD2
j_gene: TRBJ2-3
abundance: once
len: 14
CDR3aa: CASSRLAGADTQYF

v_gene: TRBV6-5
d_gene: TRBD2
j_gene: TRBJ2-1
abundance: .
len: 12
CDR3aa: CASSTIAGQQFF

v_gene: TRBV3-1/TRBV3-2
d_gene: TRBD2
j_gene: TRBJ2-3
abundance: .
len: 16
CDR3aa: CASSQTSGTSTDTQYF

v_gene: TRBV10-1
d_gene: TRBD2
j_gene: TRBJ2-1
abundance: .
len: 19
CDR3aa: CASSESGLAGGSSYNEQFF

v_gene: TRBV3-1/TRBV3-2
d_gene: .
j_gene: TRBJ2-6
abundance: .
len: 16
CDR3aa: CASGSGLLSGANVLTF

v_gene: TRBV5-1
d_gene: .
j_gene: TRBJ2-5
abundance: .
len: 13
CDR3aa: CASSLIRQETQYF

v_gene: TRBV5-6
d_gene: TRBD1
j_gene: TRBJ2-5
abundance: .
len: 13
CDR3aa: CASSTGVVETQYF

v_gene: TRBV7-2
d_gene: TRBD2
j_gene: TRBJ2-5
abundance: .
len: 16
CDR3aa: CASSRGLAGYQETQYF

v_gene: TRBV12-3/TRBV12-4
d_gene: .
j_gene: TRBJ2-5
abundance: .
len: 12
CDR3aa: CASSRLVETQYF

v_gene: TRBV28
d_gene: TRBD1
j_gene: TRBJ2-7
abundance: .
len: 15
CDR3aa: CASRQGTGSPYEQYF

v_gene: TRBV28
d_gene: TRBD1
j_gene: TRBJ1-3
abundance: .
len: 15
CDR3aa: CASSRMTGSGNTIYF

v_gene: TRBV20-1
d_gene: TRBD2
j_gene: TRBJ2-1
abundance: .
len: 14
CDR3aa: CSASTAGGHNEQFF

v_gene: TRBV5-1
d_gene: TRBD1
j_gene: TRBJ1-6
abundance: .
len: 18
CDR3aa: CASSPGTGDLGYNSPLHF

v_gene: TRBV19
d_gene: TRBD1
j_gene: TRBJ1-1
abundance: .
len: 15
CDR3aa: CASSPLTGADTEAFF

v_gene: TRBV21-1
d_gene: .
j_gene: TRBJ2-2
abundance: .
len: 17
CDR3aa: CASPLLAGGPGGGELFF

v_gene: TRBV12-5
d_gene: .
j_gene: TRBJ2-1
abundance: .
len: 15
CDR3aa: CASGFWGPGGDEQFF

v_gene: TRBV2
d_gene: .
j_gene: TRBJ2-7
abundance: .
len: 13
CDR3aa: CASREGREYEQYF

v_gene: TRBV2
d_gene: TRBD1
j_gene: TRBJ2-5
abundance: .
len: 14
CDR3aa: CATEPGQSSETQYF

v_gene: TRBV3-1/TRBV3-2
d_gene: TRBD1
j_gene: TRBJ2-7
abundance: .
len: 15
CDR3aa: CASSRTWDSNYEQYF

v_gene: TRBV3-1/TRBV3-2
d_gene: TRBD2
j_gene: TRBJ2-5
abundance: .
len: 13
CDR3aa: CAISGGGQETQYF

v_gene: TRBV5-4
d_gene: .
j_gene: TRBJ1-2
abundance: .
len: 11
CDR3aa: CASSLDSGYTF

v_gene: TRBV7-2
d_gene: .
j_gene: TRBJ2-1
abundance: .
len: 17
CDR3aa: CASSWRRQASSYNEQFF

v_gene: TRBV7-6
d_gene: TRBD2
j_gene: TRBJ2-1
abundance: many
len: 15
CDR3aa: CASSFYSGGANEQFF

v_gene: TRBV5-1
d_gene: .
j_gene: TRBJ1-2
abundance: .
len: 14
CDR3aa: CASSLAPDISGYTF

v_gene: TRBV5-1
d_gene: .
j_gene: TRBJ2-1
abundance: .
len: 15
CDR3aa: CASSSTGSDYNEQFF

v_gene: TRBV5-1
d_gene: TRBD2
j_gene: TRBJ2-5
abundance: once
len: 15
CDR3aa: CASSSPSGRGETQYF

v_gene: TRBV29-1
d_gene: TRBD1
j_gene: TRBJ2-7
abundance: few
len: 12
CDR3aa: CSVGQGSYEQYF

v_gene: TRBV7-3
d_gene: .
j_gene: TRBJ2-1
abundance: .
len: 15
CDR3aa: CASSLNGRQDNEQFF

v_gene: TRBV10-2
d_gene: .
j_gene: TRBJ2-5
abundance: once
len: 13
CDR3aa: CASSQLPEETQYF

v_gene: TRBV28
d_gene: .
j_gene: TRBJ1-5
abundance: .
len: 15
CDR3aa: CASSLSAGNNQPQHF

v_gene: TRBV2
d_gene: .
j_gene: TRBJ2-7
abundance: .
len: 15
CDR3aa: CASSEAFQGSSGQYF